A single count supports the clone carrying this T cell receptor beta chain. Its antigen is not known. The source of the sample is a study of immune evolution from preneoplasia to lung adenocarcinoma. The overall study: HLA loss of heterozygosity: around 6.5% AIS, about 15% MIA, about 32% ADC, none AAH.

Overall study findings and caveats: Normal lung had highest clonality; later lesions appeared denser, more diverse.

Per the germline V gene, CDR1 is MNHEY and CDR2 is SVGAGI. Germline trimming cut 6 bases from V and 3 bases from J; bases unmatched to any gene: 5. This CDR3 is 15 amino acids long. Generated by immunoSEQ multiplex PCR, the TCRdb table keeps only in-frame clones and is missing some. The repertoire holds just over 9,000 clones, more than 80% seen once, with approximately 2.9% in the top ten. Input material: FFPE lung adenocarcinoma in situ tissue. The clonotype was recovered from a person aged 65 to 85 with lung adenocarcinoma. The V call is TRBV6-5, the J call TRBJ2-1; TRBD2 matches at 10 bases. This CDR3 is CASSPRTSGYNEQFF. The CDR3 region has the DNA TGTGCCAGCAGCCCTCGGACTAGCGGCTACAATGAGCAGTTCTTC.